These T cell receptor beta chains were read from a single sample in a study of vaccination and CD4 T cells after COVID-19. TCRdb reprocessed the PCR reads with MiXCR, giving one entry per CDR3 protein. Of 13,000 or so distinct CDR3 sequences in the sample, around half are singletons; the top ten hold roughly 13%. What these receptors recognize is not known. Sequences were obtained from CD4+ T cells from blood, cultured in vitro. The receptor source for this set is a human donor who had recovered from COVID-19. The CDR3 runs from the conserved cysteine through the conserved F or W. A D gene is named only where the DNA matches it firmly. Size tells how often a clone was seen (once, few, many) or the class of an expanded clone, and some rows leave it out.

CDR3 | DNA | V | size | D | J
CASSFGFEAGGYTF | TGTGCCAGCAGTTTCGGGTTTGAAGCGGGTGGCTACACCTTC | TRBV6-5 | few | . | TRBJ1-2
CASSQRGRITDTQYF | TGTGCCAGCAGCCAAAGGGGGCGGATCACAGATACGCAGTATTTT | TRBV27 | few | TRBD1 | TRBJ2-3
CASSPRGTADRNTIYF | TGTGCCAGTAGTCCCCGGGGGACAGCGGATCGAAACACCATATATTTT | TRBV19 | few | TRBD1 | TRBJ1-3
CRSSGDTDTQYF | TGTCGTTCCAGCGGAGACACAGATACGCAGTATTTT | TRBV27 | . | . | TRBJ2-3
CASSASINTEAFF | TGTGCCAGCTCAGCCAGTATAAACACTGAAGCTTTCTTT | TRBV18 | . | . | TRBJ1-1
CASSQGSLKGSEQYF | TGTGCCAGCAGCCAAGGGTCCCTGAAGGGTTCCGAGCAGTACTTC | TRBV6-1 | . | . | TRBJ2-7
CASSTHPGPQHF | TGTGCCAGCAGCACCCACCCGGGGCCCCAGCATTTT | TRBV11-2 | . | . | TRBJ1-5
CASSYGQGAESNTEAFF | TGCGCCAGCAGCTACGGACAGGGGGCGGAATCGAACACTGAAGCTTTCTTT | TRBV4-1 | . | TRBD1 | TRBJ1-1
CASSDSAGGIQYF | TGTGCCAGCAGTGACTCGGCCGGTGGCATTCAGTACTTC | TRBV6-4 | . | . | TRBJ2-4
CASSRSQGGGTEAFF | TGTGCCAGCAGCCGCTCACAGGGGGGTGGAACTGAAGCTTTCTTT | TRBV7-9 | . | TRBD1 | TRBJ1-1
CASSPGLDTGELFF | TGTGCCAGCTCACCAGGGTTGGACACCGGGGAGCTGTTTTTT | TRBV18 | . | . | TRBJ2-2
CASTRTRTGELFF | TGTGCCAGCACCCGGACCCGGACCGGGGAGCTGTTTTTT | TRBV6-1 | few | . | TRBJ2-2
CASSPPTGGKNTQYF | TGTGCCAGCTCACCACCGACAGGGGGCAAGAATACGCAGTATTTT | TRBV18 | . | TRBD1 | TRBJ2-3
CSATQRGHTGELFF | TGCAGTGCAACCCAGCGGGGTCACACCGGGGAGCTGTTTTTT | TRBV20-1 | few | TRBD2 | TRBJ2-2
CASSGQTGSQMNEQFF | TGTGCCAGCAGCGGCCAGACAGGGTCGCAAATGAATGAGCAGTTCTTC | TRBV7-9 | . | TRBD1 | TRBJ2-1
CASRGPGEQFF | TGTGCCAGCAGGGGGCCGGGGGAGCAGTTCTTC | TRBV6-1 | few | . | TRBJ2-1
CGVGSSGEETQYF | TGTGGGGTTGGGTCTAGCGGAGAGGAGACCCAGTACTTC | TRBV5-4 | few | TRBD2 | TRBJ2-5
CASSPLSGPGSGTEAFF | TGTGCCAGCTCACCGTTGTCAGGGCCCGGCAGTGGAACTGAAGCTTTCTTT | TRBV18 | once | . | TRBJ1-1
CASSLLRRTSGGHLIPNEQFF | TGTGCCAGCAGCCTCCTCCGGCGGACTAGCGGGGGGCACTTGATCCCTAATGAGCAGTTCTTC | TRBV5-5 | . | TRBD2 | TRBJ2-1
CASSRQGETTPYEQYF | TGTGCCAGTAGTCGACAGGGAGAAACCACCCCCTACGAGCAGTACTTC | TRBV19 | . | TRBD1 | TRBJ2-7
CASSPLKQGSGYTF | TGTGCCAGCAGTCCCCTCAAACAGGGGTCTGGCTACACCTTC | TRBV12-3/TRBV12-4 | few | TRBD1 | TRBJ1-2
CASSPGQNNSPLHF | TGCGCCAGCAGCCCGGGACAGAATAATTCACCCCTCCACTTT | TRBV5-1 | . | TRBD1 | TRBJ1-6
CASSIGQGGYCGYTF | TGTGCCAGTAGTATTGGTCAGGGAGGATACTGTGGCTACACCTTC | TRBV19 | . | . | TRBJ1-2
CASSASTGNTGELFF | TGCGCCAGCAGCGCTTCGACAGGGAACACCGGGGAGCTGTTTTTT | TRBV5-1 | . | . | TRBJ2-2
CASSHDRGRNYGYTF | TGTGCCAGCAGCCATGACAGGGGGCGCAACTATGGCTACACCTTC | TRBV7-9 | few | TRBD1 | TRBJ1-2
CASSWDCNQPQHF | TGTGCCAGCAGCTGGGACTGCAATCAGCCCCAGCATTTT | TRBV12-3/TRBV12-4 | . | . | TRBJ1-5
CASSLGGTPAYEQYF | TGTGCCAGCAGTTTAGGCGGGACACCGGCCTACGAGCAGTACTTC | TRBV27 | . | . | TRBJ2-7
CASSKALRDRSNQPQHF | TGTGCCAGCAGCAAAGCGCTCCGGGACAGGAGCAATCAGCCCCAGCATTTT | TRBV21-1 | few | . | TRBJ1-5
CASRITEGYSNQPQHF | TGTGCCAGCAGGATAACAGAGGGATATAGCAATCAGCCCCAGCATTTT | TRBV6-1 | . | . | TRBJ1-5
CASRRGGEQYF | TGTGCCAGCAGACGCGGGGGTGAGCAGTACTTC | TRBV28 | . | TRBD2 | TRBJ2-7
CASSPPRPPSFYEQYF | TGTGCCAGCAGCCCTCCCCGGCCACCTTCCTTCTACGAGCAGTACTTC | TRBV21-1 | few | . | TRBJ2-7
CASSLYGTLGETQYF | TGTGCCAGCAGCTTATATGGGACTCTCGGGGAGACCCAGTACTTC | TRBV7-8 | . | . | TRBJ2-5
CASSPPGANRNQPQHF | TGTGCCAGCAGCCCGCCCGGGGCGAACCGCAATCAGCCCCAGCATTTT | TRBV7-9 | . | . | TRBJ1-5
CASSRQFGEGRPQHF | TGTGCCAGCAGCCGGCAGTTCGGGGAGGGAAGGCCCCAGCATTTT | TRBV7-9 | few | . | TRBJ1-5
CASSPRDRYTGELFF | TGTGCCAGCAGTCCGCGGGACAGGTACACCGGGGAGCTGTTTTTT | TRBV12-3/TRBV12-4 | few | TRBD1 | TRBJ2-2
CASDDRDSVMGEQYF | TGTGCCAGCGATGACCGGGACAGTGTCATGGGTGAACAGTACTTC | TRBV2 | few | TRBD1 | TRBJ2-7
CASSPSQGPGNSPLHF | TGTGCCAGCAGCCCATCACAGGGGCCGGGTAATTCACCCCTCCACTTT | TRBV12-3/TRBV12-4 | . | TRBD1 | TRBJ1-6
CSARRGGETQYF | TGCAGTGCCCGGAGGGGCGGGGAGACCCAGTACTTC | TRBV20-1 | . | . | TRBJ2-5
CASSLTSGGREQYF | TGTGCCAGCAGCCTGACTAGCGGGGGGCGTGAGCAGTACTTC | TRBV5-6 | . | TRBD2 | TRBJ2-7
CASSQAVGPLLGYTF | TGTGCCAGCAGCCAAGCAGTTGGGCCGCTCCTAGGCTACACCTTC | TRBV14 | . | . | TRBJ1-2
CASSAGGGLADTQYF | TGTGCCAGCAGCGCCGGGGGGGGGCTGGCAGATACGCAGTATTTT | TRBV5-4 | . | TRBD2 | TRBJ2-3
CASRETTAYTEAFF | TGTGCCAGCAGGGAAACGACAGCGTACACTGAAGCTTTCTTT | TRBV2 | . | . | TRBJ1-1
CSALLTSPNEQFF | TGCAGTGCTTTATTGACTAGCCCCAATGAGCAGTTCTTC | TRBV20-1 | . | TRBD2 | TRBJ2-1
CASSFRESYNEQFF | TGTGCCAGCAGCTTCAGGGAGTCCTACAATGAGCAGTTCTTC | TRBV5-4 | . | . | TRBJ2-1
CASSFDPGLAGGRKQYF | TGTGCCAGCAGCTTCGATCCGGGACTAGCGGGGGGGCGCAAGCAGTACTTC | TRBV7-8 | . | TRBD2 | TRBJ2-7
CASSLEGLGQETQYF | TGTGCCAGCAGCTTAGAGGGGTTAGGGCAAGAGACCCAGTACTTC | TRBV7-6 | . | . | TRBJ2-5
CASSGDSYTEAFF | TGTGCCAGTAGTGGGGACAGCTACACTGAAGCTTTCTTT | TRBV19 | . | TRBD1 | TRBJ1-1
CASSTAGGTGGYYGYTF | TGTGCCAGCAGCACAGCGGGGGGGACAGGGGGCTACTATGGCTACACCTTC | TRBV7-2 | . | TRBD1 | TRBJ1-2
CATATGSPNGYTF | TGTGCCACCGCTACGGGCTCGCCTAATGGCTACACCTTC | TRBV15 | . | . | TRBJ1-2
CASSQQGINQPQHF | TGTGCCAGCAGTCAACAGGGGATCAATCAGCCCCAGCATTTT | TRBV6-2/TRBV6-3 | few | TRBD1 | TRBJ1-5
CASSLSWGGGGGPNQPQHF | TGTGCCAGCAGCCTGTCGTGGGGGGGGGGTGGCGGTCCCAATCAGCCCCAGCATTTT | TRBV7-8 | . | . | TRBJ1-5
CASSTGQLRVTEAFF | TGTGCCAGTAGTACTGGACAGCTCCGAGTGACTGAAGCTTTCTTT | TRBV19 | . | . | TRBJ1-1
CASSNGAAGANVLTF | TGTGCCAGCAGCAACGGGGCAGCTGGGGCCAACGTCCTGACTTTC | TRBV6-2/TRBV6-3 | few | . | TRBJ2-6
CASSPGRLVRPGELFF | TGTGCTAGCAGCCCGGGACGGTTAGTGCGGCCCGGGGAGCTGTTTTTT | TRBV7-7 | few | . | TRBJ2-2